This TCR beta chain came from a study of cytomegalovirus exposure and HLA in healthy donors. This clone was picked up a small number of times. V lost 0 bases to trimming and J lost 5 bases, with 14 bases between them. Germline CDR1 SGHVS, CDR2 FQNEAQ. This CDR3 has 16 amino acids. The PCR had 60 Vbeta and 13 Jbeta primers. Sequencing was performed with immunoSEQ multiplex PCR; in TCRdb, only in-frame clones are kept and a portion is missing. Counted here are 210,000 or so clones, around four fifths occurring once; the ten biggest clones make up around 2.9%. The sequencing input was PBMCs. The receptor was isolated from a woman aged 60-75 years in good health and CMV-seropositive. This rearrangement joins TRBV7-8 to TRBJ1-3; D not certain. The CDR3 nucleotides read TGTGCCAGCAGCTTAGCGACGGCAGGCGCCCGAAACACCATATATTTT. It yields the protein CASSLATAGARNTIYF.